This passage covers 29 T cell receptor beta chains from one sample sequenced in a study of OX40 agonist ivuxolimab in advanced cancers. TCRdb's table, derived via immunoSEQ multiplex PCR, lists solely in-frame clones and lacks some. The sample consists of 90,000 to 120,000 clones, 90% of them appearing once. The material sequenced was CD4+ or CD8+ T cells sorted from blood, taken in a trial of the OX40 agonist ivuxolimab. All receptors derive from an adult with an advanced solid tumor such as melanoma, head and neck, liver or kidney cancer.

This clone has only one observation. V is TRBV14 and J is TRBJ2-5, with TRBD1 as a possible D gene (5 bases). This CDR3 has 15 amino acids. V lost 4 bases and J lost 4, with 16 bases in between. Germline V lookup: CDR1 SGHDN, CDR2 FVKESK. CDR3 nucleotides: TGTGCCAGCAGCCCCGGCTCGACAGTACGAGAGACCCAGTACTTC. Its translation is CASSPGSTVRETQYF.

CDR3 residues: CASSLATRGETQYF. For the CDR3, the DNA is TGCGCCAGCAGCTTGGCCACCAGGGGAGAGACCCAGTACTTC. The chain employs TRBV5-1 and TRBJ2-5; possibly TRBD1 for D (6 bases). The CDR3 spans 14 residues. Looked up from germline, CDR1 is SGHRS and CDR2 is YFSETQ. V lost 0 bases to trimming and J lost 4 bases, with 10 bases between them. Filled out from reference TRBV5-1 and TRBJ2-5, the complete variable domain reads KAGVTQTPRYLIKTRGQQVTLSCSPISGHRSVSWYQQTPGQGLQFLFEYFSETQRNKGNFPGRFSGRQFSNSRSEMNVSTLELGDSALYLCASSLATRGETQYFGPGTRLLVL.

The rearrangement uses TRBV27 and TRBJ1-2; perhaps TRBD1 as D (5 bases). V was pared by 5 bases and J by 4 bases, with 17 bases between. Germline CDR1 and CDR2: MNHEY and SMNVEV (reference sequence). The CDR3 runs 15 residues. In DNA form, the CDR3 reads TGTGCCAGCAGTCCGAACTGGGGGGTGAGCTATGGCTACACCTTC. Residues: CASSPNWGVSYGYTF.

This chain uses TRBV5-5 with TRBJ2-2; no reliable D call. The germline V and J ends were trimmed by 5 bases and 0 bases, with 14 bases remaining between them. The CDR3 sequence is 16 residues long. Germline CDR1 and CDR2: SGHKS and YYEKEE (reference sequence). The CDR3 loop reads CASRIQYITNTGELFF. Written as DNA, the CDR3 is TGTGCCAGCAGAATTCAGTATATAACGAACACCGGGGAGCTGTTTTTT. Full variable domain (rest looked up from reference TRBV5-5 and TRBJ2-2): DAGVTQSPTHLIKTRGQQVTLRCSPISGHKSVSWYQQVLGQGPQFIFQYYEKEERGRGNFPDRFSARQFPNYSSELNVNALLLGDSALYLCASRIQYITNTGELFFGEGSRLTVL.

V is TRBV5-1 and J is TRBJ2-2; perhaps TRBD2 as D (5 bases). Germline V gene sequence: CDR1 SGHRS, CDR2 YFSETQ. V was clipped by 1 base and J by 6 bases, with 16 bases between them. The length of the CDR3 is 16 residues. The CDR3 DNA reads TGCGCCAGCAGCTTGTCCACAGTCGGCGGGTCCGGGGAGCTGTTTTTT. The encoded protein is CASSLSTVGGSGELFF. Drawing the rest from reference TRBV5-1 and TRBJ2-2, the complete variable domain is KAGVTQTPRYLIKTRGQQVTLSCSPISGHRSVSWYQQTPGQGLQFLFEYFSETQRNKGNFPGRFSGRQFSNSRSEMNVSTLELGDSALYLCASSLSTVGGSGELFFGEGSRLTVL.

The V call is TRBV18, the J call TRBJ2-2, with 8 bases matching TRBD2. CDR1 is KGHSH, CDR2 LQKENI, per germline. V lost 4 bases and J lost 4; bases outside the gene matches: 5. The CDR3 length is 15 residues. DNA for the CDR3: TGTGCCAGCTCACTCGGACTAGCAGGCACCGGGGAGCTGTTTTTT. Translation: CASSLGLAGTGELFF.

The J gene is TRBJ2-5, the V gene TRBV11-3; D is unresolved. The closer fit of TRBJ2-7 to the DNA end suggests the J call may be wrong. Germline-derived CDR1 and CDR2 are SGHNT and YENEEA. This CDR3 contains 8 residues. CDR3 protein: CAILEQYF. For the CDR3, the DNA is TGTGCCATCCTCGAGCAGTACTTC.

The rearrangement joins TRBV7-9 to TRBJ1-1; maybe TRBD1 (6 bases). The CDR3 loop spans 14 amino acids. The germline V gene has CDR1 SEHNR and CDR2 FQNEAQ (reference sequence). Trimming removed 3 bases from V and 4 bases from J, with 12 bases in between. The CDR3 loop is CASSFGGGPTEAFF. The CDR3 nucleotides read TGTGCCAGCAGCTTCGGGGGGGGGCCCACTGAAGCTTTCTTT.

The chain has TRBV6-5 and TRBJ2-1, with a tentative D call TRBD2 (6 bases). V shed 6 bases and J shed 9 bases, with 15 bases lying between them. The CDR3 totals 13 residues. Germline CDR1 and CDR2: MNHEY and SVGAGI. CDR3 DNA: TGTGCCAGCAGCCCGGACTACCGTAGTGAGCAGTTCTTC. This sequence encodes CASSPDYRSEQFF.

V is TRBV4-3 and J is TRBJ2-6; D is uncertain. The V end lost 0 bases, the J end lost 4 bases, and 7 bases lay between the germline ends. From germline, CDR1 is LGHNA and CDR2 YSLEER. CDR3 length: 15 amino acids. CDR3 DNA sequence: TGCGCCAGCAGCCAAGATCTGGGCGGGGCCAACGTCCTGACTTTC. It specifies CASSQDLGGANVLTF.

The rearrangement links TRBV11-2 to TRBJ2-1; TRBD2 matches 8 bases. Germline V gene lookup returns CDR1 SGHAT and CDR2 FQNNGV. V was pared by 1 base and J by 5 bases, with 4 bases of the junction left unmatched. The CDR3 runs 15 residues. This chain's CDR3 is CASSLVLADHNEQFF. The CDR3, as DNA: TGTGCCAGCAGCTTAGTACTAGCGGATCACAATGAGCAGTTCTTC.

The chain couples TRBV11-2 to TRBJ2-2; no firm D call. Per the germline V gene, CDR1 is SGHAT and CDR2 is FQNNGV. The ends were cut back, 1 base at V and 4 bases at J, with 7 bases in the middle. The CDR3 is 14 residues long. As DNA, the CDR3 is TGTGCCAGCAGCTTAGGGTGGGCCACCGGGGAGCTGTTTTTT. Its translation is CASSLGWATGELFF.

CDR3 nucleotides: TGCGCCAGCAGCCTCTCCGGGACTACCAATGAGCAGTTCTTC. Amino acids: CASSLSGTTNEQFF. The gene calls are TRBV5-1 and TRBJ2-1, with 7 bases that match TRBD2. There are 14 residues in the CDR3. Germline CDR1 SGHRS, CDR2 YFSETQ. V trimming: 4 bases; J trimming: 6 bases; junction bases outside the gene matches: 7. Based on the CDR3 plus reference TRBV5-1 and TRBJ2-1, the full variable domain is KAGVTQTPRYLIKTRGQQVTLSCSPISGHRSVSWYQQTPGQGLQFLFEYFSETQRNKGNFPGRFSGRQFSNSRSEMNVSTLELGDSALYLCASSLSGTTNEQFFGPGTRLTVL.

The count of this clone is one. J is TRBJ1-5 and V is TRBV9, with TRBD1 matching over 7 bases. With V trimmed by 5 bases and J by 3 bases, 5 bases remained unmatched. The CDR3 loop spans 14 amino acids. Germline values: CDR1 SGDLS, CDR2 YYNGEE. Written as DNA, the CDR3 is TGTGCCAGCAGTGCCGGGACAGTCAATCAGCCCCAGCATTTT. Translating gives CASSAGTVNQPQHF.

CDR3 nucleotide sequence: TGTGCCAGCAGAACAGGGTCCAACGAGCAGTACTTC. Translation gives CASRTGSNEQYF. The chain is built from TRBV6-5 and TRBJ2-7; the D gene is possibly TRBD1 (6 bases). Trimming took off 6 bases at V and 5 bases at J, with 11 bases between the two ends. From germline, CDR1 is MNHEY and CDR2 SVGAGI. The CDR3 is 12 residues long.

A word on this clone: At one boundary the junction diverges from the germline segment, which might be a read error. J is TRBJ2-1 and V is TRBV28; D gene unclear. Germline assignment: CDR1 MDHEN and CDR2 SYDVKM. There are 13 residues in the CDR3. The CDR3 coding sequence is TGTGCCAGCAGTTTCCCCACCGGGTCCCGTAGTGTCTTC. It codes for CASSFPTGSRSVF.

The chain joins TRBV1 to TRBJ1-3; TRBD1, the table's D call, lacks a check against the DNA. TRBV1 is tagged as a pseudogene. The CDR3 covers 17 residues. The CDR3 DNA is TGCACCAGCAGCCAAAAGGGGGATTGCCTCTCTGGAAACACCATATATTTT. It codes for CTSSQKGDCLSGNTIYF.

The gene calls are TRBV29-1 and TRBJ2-3; TRBD2 matches 9 bases. This CDR3 has 14 amino acids. V lost 6 bases, J lost 3 bases, and 7 bases stayed unmatched. CDR1 and CDR2 (germline): SQVTM, ANQGSEA. The CDR3 DNA follows: TGCAGCGTGGGAGCGGGAGGCCTGACAGATACGCAGTATTTT. Residues: CSVGAGGLTDTQYF.

The chain couples TRBV7-2 to TRBJ1-1; D is perhaps TRBD1 (5 bases). Between the trimmed V and J ends, which lost 2 bases and 1 base, there was a span of 8 bases. Germline CDR1 and CDR2: SGHTA and FQGNSA. The CDR3 sequence is 14 residues long. The CDR3 nucleotides are TGTGCCAGCAGCTTATCTACAGGGAACACTGAAGCTTTCTTT. This codes for CASSLSTGNTEAFF. Combining the CDR3 with reference TRBV7-2 and TRBJ1-1 gives the whole variable domain GAGVSQSPSNKVTEKGKDVELRCDPISGHTALYWYRQSLGQGLEFLIYFQGNSAPDKSGLPSDRFSAERTGGSVSTLTIQRTQQEDSAVYLCASSLSTGNTEAFFGQGTRLTVV.

The chain uses TRBV7-2 and TRBJ2-7, with 7 bases lining up with TRBD1. V was pared by 4 bases and J by 6 bases, with 9 bases of the junction left unmatched. Germline CDR1 and CDR2: SGHTA and FQGNSA. This CDR3 is built from 14 residues. CDR3 amino acids: CASSYRDRRGEQYF. Written as DNA, the CDR3 is TGTGCCAGCAGCTACAGGGACAGACGAGGCGAGCAGTACTTC.

J is TRBJ2-5 and V is TRBV6-6; no clear D. Germline lookup yields CDR1 MNHNY and CDR2 SVGAGI (reference sequence). CDR3 size: 13 residues. Trimming removed 6 bases from V and 1 base from J, with 9 bases in between. CDR3 protein: CASRTALQETQYF. The CDR3 region has the DNA TGTGCCAGCAGGACGGCGCTCCAAGAGACCCAGTACTTC.

This chain uses TRBV4-2 with TRBJ2-3; TRBD2 matches 7 bases. This CDR3 has 13 amino acids. CDR1 and CDR2 from the germline V gene are LGHNA and YNFKEQ. V lost 5 bases and J lost 4; bases outside the gene matches: 3. CDR3 sequence reads: CASSGGGADTQYF. CDR3 in DNA: TGTGCCAGCAGCGGGGGGGGAGCAGATACGCAGTATTTT.

The V gene is TRBV18, the J gene TRBJ2-2, with D maybe TRBD2 (5 bases). Trimming stripped 3 bases from V and 2 bases from J, with 13 bases between. The CDR3 length is 16 residues. Looked up from germline, CDR1 is KGHSH and CDR2 is LQKENI. DNA of the CDR3: TGTGCCAGCTCACCGTTAGGACTGACCAACACCGGGGAGCTGTTTTTT. Its translation: CASSPLGLTNTGELFF. Supplemented by reference TRBV18 and TRBJ2-2, the full variable domain reads NAGVMQNPRHLVRRRGQEARLRCSPMKGHSHVYWYRQLPEEGLKFMVYLQKENIIDESGMPKERFSAEFPKEGPSILRIQQVVRGDSAAYFCASSPLGLTNTGELFFGEGSRLTVL.

The rearrangement joins TRBV5-1 to TRBJ2-1; 7 nucleotides agree with TRBD2. This CDR3 has 17 amino acids. Germline CDR1 and CDR2: SGHRS and YFSETQ. V was pared by 5 bases and J by 3 bases, with 14 bases of the junction left unmatched. The CDR3: CASRPTPTSRIYNEQFF. For the CDR3, the DNA is TGCGCCAGCAGGCCAACCCCGACTAGCAGAATCTACAATGAGCAGTTCTTC. The entire variable domain, with the rest obtained from reference TRBV5-1 and TRBJ2-1, is as follows: KAGVTQTPRYLIKTRGQQVTLSCSPISGHRSVSWYQQTPGQGLQFLFEYFSETQRNKGNFPGRFSGRQFSNSRSEMNVSTLELGDSALYLCASRPTPTSRIYNEQFFGPGTRLTVL.

This chain joins TRBV7-3 and TRBJ2-6, with D perhaps matching TRBD1 or TRBD2 (5 bases each). The CDR3 is 20 amino acids. CDR1 and CDR2 (germline): SGHTA, FQGTGA. Trimming shortened V by 4 bases and J by 0 bases, and 22 bases separated the two germline ends. In DNA form, the CDR3 reads TGTGCCAGCAGCTCAATAGGGACCGGGACCTTGGACTCTGGGGCCAACGTCCTGACTTTC. Protein: CASSSIGTGTLDSGANVLTF.

This clone was counted once. The CDR3 DNA is TGTGCCAGCAGTGAGACAGGGTCCCCAGAGACCCAGTACTTC. Amino acids: CASSETGSPETQYF. The rearrangement joins TRBV27 to TRBJ2-5; TRBD1 aligns across 7 bases. The CDR3 length is 14 residues. The ends lost 5 bases at V and 4 bases at J; junction bases unmatched: 7. The germline CDR1 and CDR2 sequences are MNHEY and SMNVEV (reference sequence).

This clone was observed a single time. The chain carries TRBV5-5 and TRBJ2-1, with D possibly called TRBD1 or TRBD2 (5 bases each). Germline V lookup: CDR1 SGHKS, CDR2 YYEKEE (reference sequence). The V end lost 6 bases, the J end lost 4 bases, and 11 bases lay between the germline ends. This CDR3 comprises 13 residues. CDR3 in DNA: TGTGCCAGCACCCGGGACCTATACAATGAGCAGTTCTTC. Encoded protein: CASTRDLYNEQFF. The variable domain in full, with the rest retrieved from reference TRBV5-5 and TRBJ2-1, is DAGVTQSPTHLIKTRGQQVTLRCSPISGHKSVSWYQQVLGQGPQFIFQYYEKEERGRGNFPDRFSARQFPNYSSELNVNALLLGDSALYLCASTRDLYNEQFFGPGTRLTVL.

The CDR3 reads CASSLKRTSTDTQYF. The CDR3 DNA follows: TGTGCCAGCAGCTTAAAAAGGACTAGCACAGATACGCAGTATTTT. This sequence joins TRBV7-9 and TRBJ2-3, with a possible D match to TRBD2 (5 bases). Trimming cost V 2 bases and J 0 bases, with 9 bases left between them. This CDR3 has 15 amino acids. Germline CDR1 and CDR2: SEHNR and FQNEAQ (reference sequence).

The V gene is TRBV7-2, the J gene TRBJ2-1; tentatively, D is TRBD2 (6 bases). Per germline, CDR1 SGHTA and CDR2 FQGNSA. The CDR3 length is 16 residues. Trimming removed 0 bases from V and 9 bases from J, with 18 bases in between. The CDR3 loop reads CASSLALVGGTAEQFF. The CDR3 coding sequence is TGTGCCAGCAGCTTAGCGCTCGTCGGAGGGACGGCTGAGCAGTTCTTC. Full variable domain (remainder filled in from reference TRBV7-2 and TRBJ2-1): GAGVSQSPSNKVTEKGKDVELRCDPISGHTALYWYRQSLGQGLEFLIYFQGNSAPDKSGLPSDRFSAERTGGSVSTLTIQRTQQEDSAVYLCASSLALVGGTAEQFFGPGTRLTVL.